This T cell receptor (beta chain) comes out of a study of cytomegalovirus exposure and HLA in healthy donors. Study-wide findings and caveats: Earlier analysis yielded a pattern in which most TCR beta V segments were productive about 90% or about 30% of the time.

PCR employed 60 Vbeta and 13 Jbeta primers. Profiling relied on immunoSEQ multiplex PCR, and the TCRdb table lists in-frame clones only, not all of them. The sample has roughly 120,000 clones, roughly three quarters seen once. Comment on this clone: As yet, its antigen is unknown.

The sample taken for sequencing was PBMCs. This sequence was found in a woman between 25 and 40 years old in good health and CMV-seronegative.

This CDR3 is CASSEGRLTEAFF. The CDR3 DNA sequence: TGTGCCAGCAGTGAAGGGCGGCTCACTGAAGCTTTCTTT. This sequence joins TRBV6-1 and TRBJ1-1; the D is unclear. The CDR3 runs 13 residues. V lost 1 base to trimming and J lost 4 bases, with 7 bases between them. Germline V gene sequence: CDR1 MNHNS, CDR2 SASEGT.